The rows below give T cell receptor beta chains drawn from one sample of a study of identical twins. TCRdb analysed the 5' RACE reads with MiXCR anew, one entry per CDR3 protein. Among about 260,000 distinct CDR3 sequences, 5.5% to 7% were seen once, and the ten largest hold 3% to 4.5%. Another study also made use of these data, one on yellow fever vaccine responses in identical twins.

The sequencing sample was made of memory (CD45RO+) T cells sorted from blood. The source of these receptors is a woman in her late teens or twenties in good health. CDR3s include the opening cysteine and the closing phenylalanine or tryptophan. The order of the fields is V gene, clone size, D gene, J gene, CDR3 protein, CDR3 DNA. The D gene is left open where the match is weak. Expanded clones are given a class, and other clones once, few, many or no size at all.

v_call: TRBV3-1
clone_size: few
d_call: -
j_call: TRBJ2-7
cdr3_aa: CASSQDGRPYEQYF
cdr3_nt: TGTGCCAGCAGCCAAGATGGGCGACCTTACGAGCAGTACTTC

v_call: TRBV2
clone_size: -
d_call: -
j_call: TRBJ2-3
cdr3_aa: CASSETGSPADTQYF
cdr3_nt: TGTGCCAGCAGTGAAACTGGTTCTCCCGCAGATACGCAGTATTTT

v_call: TRBV12-3/TRBV12-4
clone_size: -
d_call: -
j_call: TRBJ1-6
cdr3_aa: CASSSRTDGSPLHF
cdr3_nt: TGTGCCAGCAGTTCGAGGACCGACGGGTCACCCCTCCACTTT

v_call: TRBV6-5
clone_size: -
d_call: -
j_call: TRBJ2-1
cdr3_aa: CASSYSFQGPHNEQFF
cdr3_nt: TGTGCCAGCAGTTACTCGTTCCAGGGGCCCCACAATGAGCAGTTCTTC

v_call: TRBV6-1
clone_size: few
d_call: -
j_call: TRBJ2-5
cdr3_aa: CASSEAQPRRETQYF
cdr3_nt: TGTGCCAGCAGTGAAGCACAGCCCCGAAGGGAGACCCAGTACTTC

v_call: TRBV20-1
clone_size: -
d_call: TRBD2
j_call: TRBJ2-5
cdr3_aa: CSAIASGAWVETQYF
cdr3_nt: TGCAGTGCCATAGCTAGCGGGGCGTGGGTGGAGACCCAGTACTTC

v_call: TRBV28
clone_size: many
d_call: -
j_call: TRBJ1-5
cdr3_aa: CASSLIDQPQHF
cdr3_nt: TGTGCCAGCAGCCTAATCGATCAGCCCCAGCATTTT

v_call: TRBV9
clone_size: -
d_call: -
j_call: TRBJ2-1
cdr3_aa: CASSVAINYNEQFF
cdr3_nt: TGTGCCAGCAGCGTAGCTATCAACTACAATGAGCAGTTCTTC

v_call: TRBV7-2
clone_size: many
d_call: -
j_call: TRBJ1-1
cdr3_aa: CASTQRRGANTEAFF
cdr3_nt: TGTGCCAGCACCCAAAGACGGGGGGCCAACACTGAAGCTTTCTTT

v_call: TRBV5-1
clone_size: -
d_call: -
j_call: TRBJ2-1
cdr3_aa: CASSLQAYEQFF
cdr3_nt: TGCGCCAGCAGCTTACAGGCGTATGAGCAGTTCTTC

v_call: TRBV20-1
clone_size: -
d_call: TRBD2
j_call: TRBJ2-7
cdr3_aa: CSASPSGSYEQYF
cdr3_nt: TGCAGTGCTAGTCCTAGCGGGAGCTACGAGCAGTACTTC

v_call: TRBV24-1
clone_size: few
d_call: TRBD1
j_call: TRBJ2-1
cdr3_aa: CATSDRGQATNEQFF
cdr3_nt: TGTGCCACCAGTGATCGGGGACAGGCAACCAATGAGCAGTTCTTC

v_call: TRBV6-6
clone_size: -
d_call: -
j_call: TRBJ2-7
cdr3_aa: CASSYGGPYEQYF
cdr3_nt: TGTGCCAGCAGTTACGGGGGACCCTACGAGCAGTACTTC

v_call: TRBV3-1
clone_size: many
d_call: TRBD1
j_call: TRBJ2-2
cdr3_aa: CASSLQGRTGELFF
cdr3_nt: TGTGCCAGCAGCCTACAGGGGCGCACCGGGGAGCTGTTTTTT

v_call: TRBV5-6
clone_size: -
d_call: -
j_call: TRBJ2-1
cdr3_aa: CASSLGGVSYNEQFF
cdr3_nt: TGTGCCAGCAGCTTGGGGGGGGTGTCCTACAATGAGCAGTTCTTC

v_call: TRBV7-8
clone_size: many
d_call: TRBD2
j_call: TRBJ2-7
cdr3_aa: CASSLEFGRATEQYF
cdr3_nt: TGTGCCAGCAGCTTAGAGTTCGGGAGGGCCACCGAGCAGTACTTC

v_call: TRBV18
clone_size: -
d_call: TRBD1
j_call: TRBJ2-2
cdr3_aa: CASSPDRRTGELFF
cdr3_nt: TGTGCCAGCTCACCGGACAGGCGCACCGGGGAGCTGTTTTTT

v_call: TRBV18
clone_size: many
d_call: TRBD2
j_call: TRBJ2-7
cdr3_aa: CASSPRSGLGTNYEQYF
cdr3_nt: TGTGCCAGCTCACCGAGGTCCGGACTAGGAACAAACTACGAGCAGTACTTC

v_call: TRBV27
clone_size: many
d_call: -
j_call: TRBJ1-5
cdr3_aa: CASSLSGGQGSNQPQHF
cdr3_nt: TGTGCCAGCAGTTTAAGTGGGGGGCAGGGCAGCAATCAGCCCCAGCATTTT

v_call: TRBV5-6
clone_size: many
d_call: TRBD2
j_call: TRBJ2-1
cdr3_aa: CASSLALAGPNEQFF
cdr3_nt: TGTGCCAGCAGCTTGGCACTAGCGGGACCTAATGAGCAGTTCTTC

v_call: TRBV5-1
clone_size: few
d_call: TRBD2
j_call: TRBJ2-5
cdr3_aa: CASSANAGGRQETQYF
cdr3_nt: TGCGCCAGCAGCGCGAACGCGGGGGGCCGCCAAGAGACCCAGTACTTC

v_call: TRBV7-8
clone_size: few
d_call: -
j_call: TRBJ1-1
cdr3_aa: CASSLAAQGNTEAFF
cdr3_nt: TGTGCCAGCAGCTTAGCGGCACAGGGGAACACTGAAGCTTTCTTT

v_call: TRBV11-1
clone_size: -
d_call: TRBD2
j_call: TRBJ2-5
cdr3_aa: CASSSGTSGKKETQYF
cdr3_nt: TGTGCCAGCAGCTCCGGGACTAGCGGCAAGAAAGAGACCCAGTACTTC

v_call: TRBV29-1
clone_size: many
d_call: -
j_call: TRBJ1-1
cdr3_aa: CSVSSGTQGTEAFF
cdr3_nt: TGCAGCGTTTCGTCCGGGACCCAAGGCACTGAAGCTTTCTTT

v_call: TRBV12-3/TRBV12-4
clone_size: many
d_call: -
j_call: TRBJ2-2
cdr3_aa: CASSFRVTGELFF
cdr3_nt: TGTGCCAGCAGTTTTAGGGTCACCGGGGAGCTGTTTTTT

v_call: TRBV11-1
clone_size: -
d_call: TRBD1
j_call: TRBJ2-2
cdr3_aa: CASSLRRRQGENTGELFF
cdr3_nt: TGTGCCAGCAGCTTAAGGCGGCGGCAGGGGGAGAACACCGGGGAGCTGTTTTTT

v_call: TRBV6-1
clone_size: few
d_call: -
j_call: TRBJ2-7
cdr3_aa: CTSNPDGAHLGEQYF
cdr3_nt: TGTACCAGCAACCCCGACGGGGCCCACTTAGGGGAGCAGTACTTC

v_call: TRBV2
clone_size: -
d_call: -
j_call: TRBJ1-1
cdr3_aa: CASTEAQGGTEAFF
cdr3_nt: TGTGCCAGCACCGAAGCGCAGGGCGGCACTGAAGCTTTCTTT

v_call: TRBV4-1
clone_size: many
d_call: -
j_call: TRBJ2-5
cdr3_aa: CASSHEFSSVETQYF
cdr3_nt: TGCGCCAGCAGCCACGAGTTTAGCTCGGTAGAGACCCAGTACTTC

v_call: TRBV20-1
clone_size: few
d_call: TRBD1
j_call: TRBJ2-1
cdr3_aa: CSANTGGREQFF
cdr3_nt: TGCAGTGCTAACACAGGGGGCAGAGAGCAGTTCTTC

v_call: TRBV7-2
clone_size: -
d_call: TRBD2
j_call: TRBJ2-3
cdr3_aa: CASSTPGAGVTDTQYF
cdr3_nt: TGTGCCAGCAGCACCCCCGGGGCGGGAGTCACAGATACGCAGTATTTT

v_call: TRBV3-1
clone_size: -
d_call: -
j_call: TRBJ1-1
cdr3_aa: CASSQAAEAFF
cdr3_nt: TGTGCCAGCAGCCAAGCAGCTGAAGCTTTCTTT

v_call: TRBV11-1
clone_size: -
d_call: TRBD2
j_call: TRBJ2-1
cdr3_aa: CASSTSLAGGGDEQFF
cdr3_nt: TGTGCCAGCAGCACCTCTCTAGCGGGAGGTGGAGATGAGCAGTTCTTC

v_call: TRBV5-1
clone_size: few
d_call: TRBD1
j_call: TRBJ1-2
cdr3_aa: CASSAGQFPYGYTF
cdr3_nt: TGCGCCAGCAGCGCGGGACAGTTCCCCTATGGCTACACCTTC

v_call: TRBV6-1
clone_size: many
d_call: -
j_call: TRBJ2-1
cdr3_aa: CASGSYSSYNEQFF
cdr3_nt: TGTGCCAGCGGATCGTACAGCTCCTACAATGAGCAGTTCTTC

v_call: TRBV20-1
clone_size: -
d_call: TRBD2
j_call: TRBJ2-7
cdr3_aa: CSARASGVLLYEQYF
cdr3_nt: TGCAGTGCTCGAGCGAGCGGGGTATTATTGTACGAGCAGTACTTC

v_call: TRBV5-6
clone_size: -
d_call: -
j_call: TRBJ1-1
cdr3_aa: CASSLGHYLEAFF
cdr3_nt: TGTGCCAGCAGCTTGGGACATTATCTTGAAGCTTTCTTT

v_call: TRBV6-5
clone_size: few
d_call: -
j_call: TRBJ1-1
cdr3_aa: CASSYRGGATEAFF
cdr3_nt: TGTGCCAGCAGTTACCGAGGGGGGGCCACTGAAGCTTTCTTT

v_call: TRBV3-1
clone_size: few
d_call: -
j_call: TRBJ2-1
cdr3_aa: CASSLKGGRNEQFF
cdr3_nt: TGTGCCAGCAGCCTAAAAGGGGGGAGGAATGAGCAGTTCTTC

v_call: TRBV3-1
clone_size: -
d_call: -
j_call: TRBJ2-3
cdr3_aa: CASSQGPVFTDTQYF
cdr3_nt: TGTGCCAGCAGCCAAGGCCCGGTTTTTACAGATACGCAGTATTTT

v_call: TRBV7-9
clone_size: few
d_call: TRBD2
j_call: TRBJ2-1
cdr3_aa: CASSPQTSGITDEQFF
cdr3_nt: TGTGCCAGCAGCCCTCAGACTAGCGGGATCACAGATGAGCAGTTCTTC

v_call: TRBV6-2/TRBV6-3
clone_size: -
d_call: -
j_call: TRBJ2-1
cdr3_aa: CASSYLPERLSYNEQFF
cdr3_nt: TGTGCCAGCAGTTACCTGCCGGAGCGGCTCTCCTACAATGAGCAGTTCTTC

v_call: TRBV5-6
clone_size: -
d_call: -
j_call: TRBJ1-5
cdr3_aa: CASSLGEERQPQHF
cdr3_nt: TGTGCCAGCAGCCTCGGGGAGGAGCGTCAGCCCCAGCATTTT

v_call: TRBV27
clone_size: -
d_call: -
j_call: TRBJ2-1
cdr3_aa: CASSLGTPYNEQFF
cdr3_nt: TGTGCCAGCAGTTTAGGGACTCCCTACAATGAGCAGTTCTTC

v_call: TRBV12-3/TRBV12-4
clone_size: many
d_call: TRBD1
j_call: TRBJ2-7
cdr3_aa: CASSSFRGTGQGSPEQYF
cdr3_nt: TGTGCCAGCAGTTCTTTCCGGGGGACGGGACAGGGATCCCCCGAGCAGTACTTC

v_call: TRBV6-1
clone_size: few
d_call: -
j_call: TRBJ2-5
cdr3_aa: CASKNYLEETQYF
cdr3_nt: TGTGCCAGCAAGAACTACCTTGAAGAGACCCAGTACTTC

v_call: TRBV29-1
clone_size: many
d_call: -
j_call: TRBJ1-1
cdr3_aa: CSARDGQNTEAFF
cdr3_nt: TGCAGCGCCAGGGACGGCCAGAACACTGAAGCTTTCTTT

v_call: TRBV5-6
clone_size: many
d_call: -
j_call: TRBJ1-5
cdr3_aa: CASSLFRENQPQHF
cdr3_nt: TGTGCCAGCAGCTTGTTTCGGGAGAATCAGCCCCAGCATTTT

v_call: TRBV2
clone_size: -
d_call: -
j_call: TRBJ2-1
cdr3_aa: CASSENQGRLGQFF
cdr3_nt: TGTGCCAGCAGTGAAAACCAGGGGAGGCTTGGGCAGTTCTTC

v_call: TRBV12-3/TRBV12-4
clone_size: many
d_call: TRBD2
j_call: TRBJ2-2
cdr3_aa: CASSLGASGITGELFF
cdr3_nt: TGTGCCAGCAGTTTAGGGGCTAGCGGGATCACCGGGGAGCTGTTTTTT

v_call: TRBV11-2
clone_size: few
d_call: TRBD1
j_call: TRBJ2-1
cdr3_aa: CASSHRDRSPNEQFF
cdr3_nt: TGTGCCAGCAGCCACCGGGACAGGAGTCCCAATGAGCAGTTCTTC

v_call: TRBV3-1
clone_size: few
d_call: TRBD1
j_call: TRBJ2-1
cdr3_aa: CASNFGQGGTEQFF
cdr3_nt: TGTGCCAGCAACTTCGGACAGGGGGGTACTGAGCAGTTCTTC

v_call: TRBV19
clone_size: -
d_call: -
j_call: TRBJ1-2
cdr3_aa: CASSTPGSTLRANYGYTF
cdr3_nt: TGTGCCAGTAGTACCCCAGGGTCCACGCTGAGAGCTAACTATGGCTACACCTTC

v_call: TRBV25-1
clone_size: few
d_call: -
j_call: TRBJ2-1
cdr3_aa: CASSPNPQDLQIYYYNEQFF
cdr3_nt: TGTGCCAGCAGTCCCAATCCCCAAGATCTGCAGATCTACTACTACAATGAGCAGTTCTTC

v_call: TRBV29-1
clone_size: -
d_call: TRBD1
j_call: TRBJ1-2
cdr3_aa: CSVLGDRRLYGYTF
cdr3_nt: TGCAGCGTCCTGGGGGACAGAAGACTCTATGGCTACACCTTC

v_call: TRBV5-6
clone_size: few
d_call: -
j_call: TRBJ2-2
cdr3_aa: CASSLEFRAGESGELFF
cdr3_nt: TGTGCCAGCAGCTTGGAATTTCGGGCAGGAGAATCCGGGGAGCTGTTTTTT

v_call: TRBV6-1
clone_size: few
d_call: TRBD2
j_call: TRBJ2-3
cdr3_aa: CASSDGGRYQDTQYF
cdr3_nt: TGTGCCAGCAGTGATGGCGGGAGGTATCAAGATACGCAGTATTTT

v_call: TRBV4-1
clone_size: -
d_call: TRBD1
j_call: TRBJ2-7
cdr3_aa: CASSQDLRTGGLYEQYF
cdr3_nt: TGCGCCAGCAGCCAAGATCTGAGGACAGGGGGCCTCTACGAGCAGTACTTC

v_call: TRBV28
clone_size: -
d_call: TRBD1
j_call: TRBJ1-3
cdr3_aa: CARDRESGNTIYF
cdr3_nt: TGTGCCAGAGACAGGGAGTCTGGAAACACCATATATTTT

v_call: TRBV15
clone_size: -
d_call: -
j_call: TRBJ2-1
cdr3_aa: CATSRDMEASGRYNEQFF
cdr3_nt: TGTGCCACCAGCAGAGATATGGAAGCGAGCGGGCGCTACAATGAGCAGTTCTTC